The 25 T cell receptor beta chains presented below share a single source sample, sequenced in a study of shared T cell receptors in the human thymus. Clones were sequenced by immunoSEQ multiplex PCR, and TCRdb holds only the in-frame ones, with some missing. The sample has 600,000 or so clones, more than 70% seen once; the top ten hold approximately 0.0097%. These data also featured in a second study, about human thymus T cells.

Sequencing was done on a sample of thymocytes. The receptor source for this set is a boy under two years old with a congenital heart defect.

The chain combines TRBV14 with TRBJ2-1, with 7 bases lining up with TRBD2. Germline assignment: CDR1 SGHDN and CDR2 FVKESK. The CDR3 runs to 17 residues. J lost 1 base, V lost 1 base, and 7 bases had no gene match. The CDR3 here is CASSQALSSGSYNEQFF. The CDR3 region has the DNA TGTGCCAGCAGCCAAGCTCTATCTAGCGGTTCCTACAATGAGCAGTTCTTC.

CDR3 sequence reads: CASSGSRGNRQGAYNSPLHF. CDR3 in DNA: TGTGCCAGCAGTGGATCCCGGGGCAATAGGCAGGGGGCCTATAATTCACCCCTCCACTTT. J is TRBJ1-6 and V is TRBV2, with 7 bases fitting TRBD1. The CDR3 extends over 20 amino acids. V lost 4 bases, J lost 2 bases, and 17 bases stayed unmatched. CDR1 SNHLY and CDR2 FYNNEI come from the germline V gene.

The V and J genes are TRBV15 and TRBJ2-6; D is unclear. The germline CDR1 and CDR2 sequences are LNHNV and YYDKDF (reference sequence). The CDR3 consists of 18 residues. Trimming pared 0 bases from V and 0 bases from J, leaving 12 bases between. The CDR3 DNA is TGTGCCACCAGCAGAGAGGGCCCAGGAAGCTCTGGGGCCAACGTCCTGACTTTC. Its protein is CATSREGPGSSGANVLTF.

The chain has TRBV28 and TRBJ1-6, with no clear D. Per germline, CDR1 MDHEN and CDR2 SYDVKM. Trimming took 1 base from V and 0 from J, leaving 13 bases between them. This CDR3 spans 18 amino acids. CDR3 DNA: TGTGCCAGCAGTTTATATGGGCAAACGAGCTCCTATAATTCACCCCTCCACTTT. This sequence encodes CASSLYGQTSSYNSPLHF. Full variable domain (rest looked up from reference TRBV28 and TRBJ1-6): DVKVTQSSRYLVKRTGEKVFLECVQDMDHENMFWYRQDPGLGLRLIYFSYDVKMKEKGDIPEGYSVSREKKERFSLILESASTNQTSMYLCASSLYGQTSSYNSPLHFGNGTRLTVT.

This chain links TRBV28 with TRBJ2-3; 10 nucleotides agree with TRBD2. From germline, CDR1 is MDHEN and CDR2 SYDVKM. With V trimmed by 2 bases and J by 1 base, 6 bases remained unmatched. The CDR3 is made up of 17 amino acids. CDR3 in DNA: TGTGCCAGCAGTTTACGTACTAGCGGGGAGGGCACAGATACGCAGTATTTT. It specifies CASSLRTSGEGTDTQYF.

The J gene is TRBJ2-1, the V gene TRBV11-3; 9 bases line up with TRBD2. CDR3 length equals 18 residues. Looked up from germline, CDR1 is SGHNT and CDR2 is YENEEA. Trimming took 1 base from V and 5 from J; bases not matched to a gene: 12. The CDR3: CASSLAGGGESGDNEQFF. CDR3 DNA sequence: TGTGCCAGCAGCTTAGCAGGCGGGGGGGAAAGCGGGGACAATGAGCAGTTCTTC.

This clone was seen a handful of times. The CDR3 protein is CASRAGTGKGEAFF. As DNA, the CDR3 is TGTGCCAGCAGGGCTGGGACAGGGAAAGGTGAAGCTTTCTTT. The rearrangement joins TRBV9 to TRBJ1-1; 9 nucleotides agree with TRBD1. From germline, CDR1 is SGDLS and CDR2 YYNGEE. There are 14 residues in the CDR3. Germline trimming cut 5 bases from V and 7 bases from J; bases unmatched to any gene: 9.

The chain links TRBV6-6 to TRBJ2-7; weak D call: TRBD2 (5 bases). The germline V and J ends were trimmed by 2 bases and 2 bases, with 16 bases remaining between them. CDR3 size: 16 residues. The germline V gene encodes CDR1 MNHNY and CDR2 SVGAGI (reference sequence). The CDR3 sequence: CASSYPGLAPPYEQYF. In nucleotides, the CDR3 is TGTGCCAGCAGTTACCCAGGCCTAGCACCTCCCTACGAGCAGTACTTC.

CDR3 region: CASSQDDTGGQNTQYF. For the CDR3, the DNA is TGCGCCAGCAGCCAAGATGATACGGGGGGGCAGAATACGCAGTATTTT. The chain links TRBV4-1 to TRBJ2-3; 8 positions agree with TRBD2. The CDR3 is 16 amino acids. The V and J ends lost 0 bases and 7 bases, in that order; junction bases with no gene match: 9. Germline-derived CDR1 and CDR2 are MGHRA and YSYEKL.

The chain employs TRBV12-5 and TRBJ2-2; 7 bases line up with TRBD1. Germline-derived CDR1 and CDR2 are LGHNT and FRNRAP. Unmatched junction bases numbered 12, after V lost 4 bases and J lost 1 base. This CDR3 is 18 amino acids long. The CDR3 nucleotides read TGTGCTAGTGGTTCCCCCCCTCCCGGACAGGAGAACACCGGGGAGCTGTTTTTT. Translated: CASGSPPPGQENTGELFF.

This sequence joins TRBV5-1 and TRBJ2-3; 10 bases map to TRBD2. CDR3 size: 15 residues. The J segment lost 4 bases and the V segment lost 6 bases, leaving 8 bases of the junction unmatched. Germline loops: CDR1 SGHRS, CDR2 YFSETQ. As DNA, the CDR3 is TGCGCCAGCAAATTAGCGGGGGGCCCCGCAGATACGCAGTATTTT. Protein sequence: CASKLAGGPADTQYF. The entire variable domain, with the rest obtained from reference TRBV5-1 and TRBJ2-3, is as follows: KAGVTQTPRYLIKTRGQQVTLSCSPISGHRSVSWYQQTPGQGLQFLFEYFSETQRNKGNFPGRFSGRQFSNSRSEMNVSTLELGDSALYLCASKLAGGPADTQYFGPGTRLTVL.

The chain uses TRBV28 and TRBJ1-5, with 8 bases lining up with TRBD1. This CDR3 is 17 amino acids long. Germline lookup yields CDR1 MDHEN and CDR2 SYDVKM. J gave up 1 base and V 6 bases, and 11 bases lay outside the gene matches. CDR3 region: CASSMGQDGMSNQPQHF. Written as DNA, the CDR3 is TGTGCCAGCAGCATGGGACAGGACGGTATGAGCAATCAGCCCCAGCATTTT.

This sequence joins TRBV27 and TRBJ2-7; 8 nucleotides line up with TRBD1. CDR1 and CDR2 from the germline V gene are MNHEY and SMNVEV (reference sequence). The CDR3 has 13 amino acids. The junction had 3 bases not matched to a gene; V was cut back by 2 bases and J by 6 bases. The CDR3 is CASSLRTGTEQYF. The DNA of the CDR3 is TGTGCCAGCAGTTTAAGGACAGGGACCGAGCAGTACTTC.

The rearrangement uses TRBV11-3 and TRBJ1-5; TRBD1 might be the D (5 bases). The ends were cut back, 5 bases at V and 6 bases at J, with 20 bases in the middle. This CDR3 is built from 16 residues. Germline loops: CDR1 SGHNT, CDR2 YENEEA. The CDR3, as DNA: TGTGCCAGCAGCGACAAGGGTTTAGGGGAACCTCAGCCCCAGCATTTT. Translated, it gives CASSDKGLGEPQPQHF.

The CDR3 protein is CASSSLTGIGIGYEQYF. In DNA form, the CDR3 reads TGTGCCAGCAGCTCATTGACAGGGATCGGTATTGGCTACGAGCAGTACTTC. This chain links TRBV5-8 with TRBJ2-7, with 7 bases matching TRBD1. With V trimmed by 3 bases and J by 3 bases, 15 bases remained unmatched. Germline V gives CDR1 SGHTS, CDR2 YDEGEE. The CDR3 consists of 17 residues.

The chain employs TRBV4-3 and TRBJ1-2; perhaps TRBD1 as D (6 bases). Between the trimmed V and J ends, which lost 0 bases and 0 bases, there was a span of 17 bases. Germline assignment: CDR1 LGHNA and CDR2 YSLEER. The CDR3 extends over 18 amino acids. CDR3 nucleotide sequence: TGCGCCAGCAGCCAAGACAGGGGATGGCCGGGGCCTAACTATGGCTACACCTTC. Protein product: CASSQDRGWPGPNYGYTF.

The sample holds one count of this clone. The chain is built from TRBV6-6 and TRBJ1-2; a possible D gene is TRBD1 (5 bases). This CDR3 is 15 amino acids long. Trimming pared 2 bases from V and 6 bases from J, leaving 16 bases between. Germline V lookup: CDR1 MNHNY, CDR2 SVGAGI (reference sequence). CDR3 in amino acids: CASSYPRRGENGYTF. CDR3 bases: TGTGCCAGCAGTTACCCCCGGAGGGGTGAGAATGGCTACACCTTC.

In DNA, the CDR3 is TGTGCCAGTAGTATTGCTGAGACTATTATCGATGAGCAGTTCTTC. It is translated as CASSIAETIIDEQFF. The chain uses TRBV19 and TRBJ2-1, with D possibly TRBD2 on 5 matching bases. CDR1 LNHDA and CDR2 SQIVND come from the germline V gene (reference sequence). The CDR3 loop spans 15 amino acids. Trimming pared 3 bases from V and 8 bases from J, leaving 17 bases between.

The CDR3, as DNA: TGTGCCAGCAGGCCACGGACAGGGAGGAGGAATCAGCCCCAGCATTTT. Translation gives CASRPRTGRRNQPQHF. The chain recombines TRBV28 with TRBJ1-5; 8 bases are shared with TRBD1. Germline V gene sequence: CDR1 MDHEN, CDR2 SYDVKM. Trimming at V came to 6 bases and at J to 4 bases, leaving 11 bases not matched to a gene. This CDR3 has 16 amino acids.

The chain carries TRBV28 and TRBJ2-1; TRBD1 matches 11 bases. Germline CDR1 is MDHEN and CDR2 is SYDVKM. The length of the CDR3 is 14 residues. V lost 6 bases and J lost 5; bases outside the gene matches: 3. In DNA form, the CDR3 reads TGTGCCAGCAGGGACAGGGGGCTAAACAATGAGCAGTTCTTC. Protein product: CASRDRGLNNEQFF.

In this sample, this clone turned up a few times. V and J are TRBV25-1 and TRBJ1-5, with D possibly matching TRBD1 (5 bases). The V end lost 3 bases, the J end lost 5 bases, and 11 bases lay between the germline ends. Germline values: CDR1 MGHDK, CDR2 SYGVNS. This CDR3 spans 14 amino acids. In DNA form, the CDR3 reads TGTGCCAGCAGTGAGGGTCAAGGGGATCAGCCCCAGCATTTT. This codes for CASSEGQGDQPQHF.

This clone was found once. V usage is TRBV14 and J usage is TRBJ2-3; TRBD1 matches 9 bases. The V and J ends lost 4 bases and 4 bases, in that order; junction bases with no gene match: 9. The CDR3 runs to 16 residues. CDR1 is SGHDN, CDR2 FVKESK, per germline. The CDR3 protein is CASSRRTGESPDTQYF. The CDR3 bases are TGTGCCAGCAGCCGTAGGACAGGGGAAAGCCCAGATACGCAGTATTTT.

V is TRBV6-5 and J is TRBJ2-3; 7 bases map to TRBD2. This CDR3 has 15 residues. Germline V CDR1 and CDR2: MNHEY, SVGAGI. Losses at the gene ends were 8 bases for V and 8 bases for J; bases not matched to a gene: 16. CDR3 DNA sequence: TGTGCCAGCCGGCCCCTAGCGGCCCACCGCGGTACGCAGTATTTT. Translating gives CASRPLAAHRGTQYF.

V is TRBV7-2 and J is TRBJ2-7; 9 bases fit TRBD1. Trimming cost V 4 bases and J 1 base; bases outside gene matches: 8. Germline V gives CDR1 SGHTA, CDR2 FQGNSA. The CDR3 loop spans 16 amino acids. The CDR3 sequence is CASSSDRGQGSYEQYF. CDR3 sequence (DNA): TGTGCCAGCAGCTCCGATAGGGGACAGGGATCCTACGAGCAGTACTTC.

This chain joins TRBV28 and TRBJ1-5; D is uncertain. The CDR3 covers 14 residues. CDR1 is MDHEN and CDR2 is SYDVKM in the germline V gene. V dropped 5 bases and J dropped 1 base, with 9 bases sitting between them. This CDR3 reads CASSDHKSNQPQHF. CDR3 DNA sequence: TGTGCCAGCAGTGATCACAAGAGCAATCAGCCCCAGCATTTT.